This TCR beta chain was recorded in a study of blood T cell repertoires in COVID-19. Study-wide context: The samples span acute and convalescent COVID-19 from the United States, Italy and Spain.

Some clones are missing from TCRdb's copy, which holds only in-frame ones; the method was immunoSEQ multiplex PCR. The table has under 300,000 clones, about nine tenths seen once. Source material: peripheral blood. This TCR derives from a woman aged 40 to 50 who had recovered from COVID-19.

The DNA for the CDR3 is TGCAGCGTTGAAGTGGGGACAGTCACAGATACGCAGTATTTT. This codes for CSVEVGTVTDTQYF. V is TRBV29-1 and J is TRBJ2-3, with 7 bases matching TRBD1. Trimming at V came to 1 base and at J to 2 bases, leaving 3 bases not matched to a gene. Germline CDR1 is SQVTM and CDR2 is ANQGSEA. The CDR3 spans 14 residues.